The 22 T cell receptor beta chains presented below share a single source sample, sequenced in a study of Graves' ophthalmopathy and Graves' hyperthyroidism. From RNA, the CDR3 regions of TCR beta chains were amplified and sequenced. The first-round RT-PCR employed HTBI primers together with the Qiagen OneStep RT-PCR kit. A multiplex PCR was then performed as the second round. TCRdb re-derived calls from the multiplex PCR reads in MiXCR, one entry per CDR3 protein. The profile covers a few hundred thousand distinct CDR3 sequences, with 15% to 20% appearing a single time and 10% to 15% taken by the ten largest. Sequenced input: peripheral blood. These TCRs come from an adult man with Graves' ophthalmopathy.

The sample holds many counts of this clonotype. Given a much more abundant clone one base away, this may be a read error. V is TRBV6-2 or TRBV6-3 and J is TRBJ1-1; 8 nucleotides align to TRBD1. The CDR3 consists of 19 residues. CDR1 and CDR2 from the germline V gene are MNHEY and SVGEGT. The CDR3 is CASSYRPQGAGGMNTEASF. As DNA, the CDR3 is TGTGCCAGCAGTTACCGACCTCAAGGGGCAGGGGGCATGAACACTGAAGCTTCCTTT.

This clonotype was observed a handful of times. V usage is TRBV6-1 and J usage is TRBJ1-5; D remains unclear. V was clipped by 6 bases and J by 4 bases, with 10 bases between them. Germline CDR1 MNHNS, CDR2 SASEGT. CDR3 length: 13 amino acids. The CDR3 DNA is TGTGCCAGCAGCGCCGATAGGAATCAGCCCCAGCATTTT. This sequence encodes CASSADRNQPQHF.

This chain joins TRBV18 and TRBJ1-1; D is unresolved. The CDR3 contains 14 residues. Looked up from germline, CDR1 is KGHSH and CDR2 is LQKENI. The V end was cut by 2 bases, the J end by 5 bases, with 12 bases between. CDR3 in amino acids: CASSPTPRGTEAFF. CDR3 in DNA: TGTGCCAGCTCACCAACCCCCCGGGGTACTGAAGCTTTCTTT. The whole variable domain, remainder taken from reference TRBV18 and TRBJ1-1, is NAGVMQNPRHLVRRRGQEARLRCSPMKGHSHVYWYRQLPEEGLKFMVYLQKENIIDESGMPKERFSAEFPKEGPSILRIQQVVRGDSAAYFCASSPTPRGTEAFFGQGTRLTVV.

The rearrangement uses TRBV12-3 or TRBV12-4 and TRBJ2-2; 9 bases line up with TRBD1. The CDR3 sequence is 17 residues long. V shed 5 bases, J shed 7 bases, and the junction held 14 bases outside the gene matches. The CDR3 sequence is CASSPPPGQGGSGELFF. The DNA for the CDR3 is TGTGCCAGCAGTCCACCTCCGGGACAGGGAGGGAGCGGGGAGCTGTTTTTT.

Many counts were recorded for this clonotype. The rearrangement joins TRBV6-5 to TRBJ1-1; D remains unclear. The CDR3 runs to 15 residues. V was cut by 6 bases and J by 8 bases, with 22 bases left in between. Looked up from germline, CDR1 is MNHEY and CDR2 is SVGAGI. The CDR3 region has the DNA TGTGCCAGCAGCTACCCTGTGGAGCAGATACAGGAAGCTTTCTTT. Its translation: CASSYPVEQIQEAFF.

This clonotype occurred many times. This rearrangement joins TRBV7-9 to TRBJ1-2, with 7 bases fitting TRBD1. V gave up 5 bases and J gave up 6 bases; unmatched junction bases: 6. The CDR3 runs 13 residues. Germline lookup yields CDR1 SEHNR and CDR2 FQNEAQ (reference sequence). DNA for the CDR3: TGTGCCAGCAGCGCCGGACAGGCTAATGGCTACACCTTC. Translation gives CASSAGQANGYTF. The full variable domain, with the rest looked up from reference TRBV7-9 and TRBJ1-2, is DTGVSQNPRHKITKRGQNVTFRCDPISEHNRLYWYRQTLGQGPEFLTYFQNEAQLEKSRLLSDRFSAERPKGSFSTLEIQRTEQGDSAMYLCASSAGQANGYTFGSGTRLTVV.

This clonotype was counted at least ten times. V is TRBV11-2 and J is TRBJ1-1; D is unresolved. The CDR3 consists of 14 residues. The ends were cut back, 5 bases at V and 1 base at J, with 11 bases in the middle. CDR1 SGHAT and CDR2 FQNNGV come from the germline V gene. The DNA for the CDR3 is TGTGCCAGCAGCCTCCGGACCGAGAACACTGAAGCTTTCTTT. Translated, it gives CASSLRTENTEAFF.

Many counts were recorded for this clonotype. V and J are TRBV9 and TRBJ1-1; no definite D call. The germline V gene has CDR1 SGDLS and CDR2 YYNGEE. The CDR3 runs 15 residues. V was clipped by 0 bases and J by 1 base, with 10 bases between them. CDR3 in DNA: TGTGCCAGCAGCGTAGTCTCAGGCCAGAACACTGAAGCTTTCTTT. Protein: CASSVVSGQNTEAFF. Looking up the rest from reference TRBV9 and TRBJ1-1 gives the full variable domain: DSGVTQTPKHLITATGQRVTLRCSPRSGDLSVYWYQQSLDQGLQFLIQYYNGEERAKGNILERFSAQQFPDLHSELNLSSLELGDSALYFCASSVVSGQNTEAFFGQGTRLTVV.

This clonotype was counted ten times or more. This chain joins TRBV15 and TRBJ1-5; no clear D gene. Per the germline V gene, CDR1 is LNHNV and CDR2 is YYDKDF (reference sequence). CDR3 length equals 14 residues. Trimming shortened V by 1 base and J by 7 bases, and 11 bases separated the two germline ends. The CDR3 loop is CATSRAKGNQPQHF. The DNA for the CDR3 is TGTGCCACCAGCAGAGCGAAAGGGAACCAGCCCCAGCATTTT.

V gene TRBV11-2 combines with J gene TRBJ2-2; D may be TRBD1 (5 bases). The CDR3 extends over 14 amino acids. Germline-derived CDR1 and CDR2 are SGHAT and FQNNGV. Trimming removed 5 bases from V and 4 bases from J, with 11 bases in between. The CDR3 DNA sequence: TGTGCCAGCAGCAGGAAGACAGTCACCGGGGAGCTGTTTTTT. It specifies CASSRKTVTGELFF.

This clonotype was recorded a few times. The V gene is TRBV28, the J gene TRBJ1-2; D uncertain. The ends were cut back, 6 bases at V and 3 bases at J, with 17 bases in the middle. The CDR3 length is 15 residues. Germline-derived CDR1 and CDR2 are MDHEN and SYDVKM. Here the CDR3 reads CASSLAGTADYGYTF. CDR3 DNA: TGTGCCAGCAGCCTGGCGGGAACAGCTGACTATGGCTACACCTTC.

This clonotype showed up many times. The chain carries TRBV6-5 and TRBJ1-2; D not resolved. This CDR3 spans 13 amino acids. Deletions cut 5 bases from V and 2 bases from J, with 9 bases between. Germline assignment: CDR1 MNHEY and CDR2 SVGAGI. As DNA, the CDR3 is TGTGCCAGCAGTGAGTCCAGGAACTATGGCTACACCTTC. It translates to CASSESRNYGYTF.

This clonotype was detected ten times or more. CDR3 sequence: CASSDSDGTSGNYGYTF. Here the CDR3 DNA reads TGTGCCAGCAGCGACTCTGACGGAACATCAGGGAACTATGGCTACACCTTC. This chain connects TRBV6-2 or TRBV6-3 to TRBJ1-2; maybe TRBD1 (5 bases). Deletions cut 6 bases from V and 2 bases from J, with 22 bases between. CDR3 length: 17 amino acids. Germline lookup yields CDR1 MNHEY and CDR2 SVGEGT.

This clonotype has ten or more counts. The chain recombines TRBV11-1 with TRBJ1-2, with 12 positions matching TRBD1. Germline V gene sequence: CDR1 SGHAT, CDR2 FQDESV (reference sequence). V was pared by 6 bases and J by 7 bases, with 12 bases of the junction left unmatched. The CDR3 contains 16 residues. Written as DNA, the CDR3 is TGTGCCAGCAGGAGTACCGGGACAGGGGGCGCAGGTGGCTACACCTTC. Its protein is CASRSTGTGGAGGYTF.

This clonotype was seen more than once but under ten times. The chain combines TRBV6-5 with TRBJ1-6; maybe TRBD1 (6 bases). The CDR3 covers 14 residues. V lost 2 bases and J 8 bases, leaving 10 bases between the germline ends. Germline lookup yields CDR1 MNHEY and CDR2 SVGAGI. This CDR3 reads CASSYARGDSPLHF. The CDR3 DNA follows: TGTGCCAGCAGTTACGCAAGGGGGGATTCACCCCTCCACTTT.

The chain is built from TRBV29-1 and TRBJ2-7, with a possible D match to TRBD2 (7 bases). Germline lookup yields CDR1 SQVTM and CDR2 ANQGSEA. CDR3 size: 13 residues. The CDR3, as DNA: TGCAGTGCCCGGGGGGCCCTTACCTACGAGCAGTACTTC. Amino acid sequence: CSARGALTYEQYF.

This clonotype was found many times. The chain couples TRBV11-1 to TRBJ2-7; 11 bases are a match to TRBD2. This CDR3 region has 20 residues. The V and J ends lost 1 base and 4 bases, in that order; junction bases with no gene match: 18. Germline lookup yields CDR1 SGHAT and CDR2 FQDESV (reference sequence). CDR3 loop: CASSLDAPLGLAGTLYEQYF. In DNA, the CDR3 is TGTGCCAGCAGCTTAGACGCTCCTCTCGGACTAGCGGGTACCTTATACGAGCAGTACTTC.

This clonotype has ten or more counts. The V call is TRBV12-3 or TRBV12-4, the J call TRBJ1-1, with 11 positions matching TRBD1. J gave up 6 bases and V 5 bases, and 5 bases lay outside the gene matches. The CDR3 has 14 residues. CDR3 bases: TGTGCCAGCAGTCGGACAGGGGGCGCGGCTGAAGCTTTCTTT. Translation gives CASSRTGGAAEAFF.

This clonotype appeared many times. This rearrangement joins TRBV4-1 to TRBJ2-5; D remains ambiguous. CDR1 and CDR2 from the germline V gene are MGHRA and YSYEKL. The ends were cut back, 0 bases at V and 2 bases at J, with 10 bases in the middle. The CDR3 covers 15 residues. The CDR3 DNA sequence: TGCGCCAGCAGCCAAGATGGGTGGGGTCAAGAGACCCAGTACTTC. Translating gives CASSQDGWGQETQYF.

This clonotype was seen repeatedly, ten times or more. The chain uses TRBV20-1 and TRBJ1-2, with D possibly TRBD1 on 5 matching bases. V lost 6 bases to trimming and J lost 4 bases, with 18 bases between them. Germline V gene data show CDR1 as DFQATT and CDR2 as SNEGSKA (reference sequence). This CDR3 contains 14 residues. This CDR3 reads CSASDVGGRYGYTF. CDR3 DNA: TGCAGTGCCAGTGACGTCGGGGGACGCTATGGCTACACCTTC.

This clonotype showed up many times. The rearrangement links TRBV30 to TRBJ1-2; the D gene is possibly TRBD1 (5 bases). This CDR3 has 13 amino acids. V was shortened by 0 bases and J by 8 bases, with 13 bases between the two germline ends. CDR1 is GTSNPN, CDR2 SVGIG, per germline (reference sequence). In DNA, the CDR3 is TGTGCCTGGAGTGTCGAGCAGGGCGGGGGCTACACCTTC. It codes for CAWSVEQGGGYTF.

The chain is built from TRBV12-3 or TRBV12-4 and TRBJ2-2, with 9 bases identical to TRBD1. The CDR3 is 19 residues long. V gave up 4 bases and J gave up 3 bases; unmatched junction bases: 15. CDR3 amino acids: CASSSQRPGQGRYTGELFF. DNA for the CDR3: TGTGCCAGCAGTTCCCAACGCCCGGGACAGGGCCGATACACCGGGGAGCTGTTTTTT.